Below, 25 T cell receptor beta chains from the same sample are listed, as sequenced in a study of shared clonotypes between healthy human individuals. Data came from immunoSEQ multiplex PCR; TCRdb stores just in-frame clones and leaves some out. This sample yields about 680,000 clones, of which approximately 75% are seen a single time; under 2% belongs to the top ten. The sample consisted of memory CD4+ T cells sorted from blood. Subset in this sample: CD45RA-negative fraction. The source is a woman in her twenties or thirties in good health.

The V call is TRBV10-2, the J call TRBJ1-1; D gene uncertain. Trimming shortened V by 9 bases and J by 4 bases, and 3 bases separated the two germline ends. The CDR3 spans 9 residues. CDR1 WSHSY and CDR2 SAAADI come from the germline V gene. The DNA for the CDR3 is TGCGCCAGGGTCACTGAAGCTTTCTTT. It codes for CARVTEAFF.

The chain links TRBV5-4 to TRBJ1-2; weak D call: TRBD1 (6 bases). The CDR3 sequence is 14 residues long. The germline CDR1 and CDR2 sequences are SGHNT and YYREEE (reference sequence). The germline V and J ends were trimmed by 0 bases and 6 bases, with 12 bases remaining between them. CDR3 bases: TGTGCCAGCAGCTTGGATGCAGGGGAGAATGGCTACACCTTC. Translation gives CASSLDAGENGYTF.

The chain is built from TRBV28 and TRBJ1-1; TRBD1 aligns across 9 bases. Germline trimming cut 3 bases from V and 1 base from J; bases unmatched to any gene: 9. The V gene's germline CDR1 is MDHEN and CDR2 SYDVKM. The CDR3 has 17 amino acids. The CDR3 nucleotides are TGTGCCAGCAGTTTTGGGGGACAGGGAACCGGGAACACTGAAGCTTTCTTT. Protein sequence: CASSFGGQGTGNTEAFF. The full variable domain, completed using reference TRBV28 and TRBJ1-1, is DVKVTQSSRYLVKRTGEKVFLECVQDMDHENMFWYRQDPGLGLRLIYFSYDVKMKEKGDIPEGYSVSREKKERFSLILESASTNQTSMYLCASSFGGQGTGNTEAFFGQGTRLTVV.

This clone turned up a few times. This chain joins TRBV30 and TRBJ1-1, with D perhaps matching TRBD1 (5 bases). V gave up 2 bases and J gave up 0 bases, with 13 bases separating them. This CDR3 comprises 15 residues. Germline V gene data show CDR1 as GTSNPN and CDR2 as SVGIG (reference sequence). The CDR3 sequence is CAWSLAGGLNTEAFF. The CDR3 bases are TGTGCCTGGAGTTTAGCCGGGGGGTTGAACACTGAAGCTTTCTTT.

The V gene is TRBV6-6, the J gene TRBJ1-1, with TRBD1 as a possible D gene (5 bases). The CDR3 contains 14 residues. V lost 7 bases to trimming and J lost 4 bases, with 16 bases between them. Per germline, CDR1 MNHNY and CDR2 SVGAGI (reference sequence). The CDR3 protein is CASNEGSGSTEAFF. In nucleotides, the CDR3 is TGTGCCAGCAACGAGGGGAGTGGGAGCACTGAAGCTTTCTTT.

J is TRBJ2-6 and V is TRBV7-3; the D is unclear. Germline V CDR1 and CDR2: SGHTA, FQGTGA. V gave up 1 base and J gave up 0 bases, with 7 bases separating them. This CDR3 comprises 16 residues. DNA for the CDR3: TGTGCCAGCAGCTTAAGCGGAAACTCTGGGGCCAACGTCCTGACTTTC. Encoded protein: CASSLSGNSGANVLTF.

This CDR3 reads CASSPSRAGANVLTF. The CDR3 bases are TGTGCCAGCTCACCCTCCCGGGCCGGGGCCAACGTCCTGACTTTC. The V call is TRBV18, the J call TRBJ2-6; no firm D call. This CDR3 comprises 15 residues. Trimming stripped 3 bases from V and 4 bases from J, with 10 bases between. CDR1 KGHSH and CDR2 LQKENI come from the germline V gene. The full variable domain, its missing parts supplied by reference TRBV18 and TRBJ2-6, is NAGVMQNPRHLVRRRGQEARLRCSPMKGHSHVYWYRQLPEEGLKFMVYLQKENIIDESGMPKERFSAEFPKEGPSILRIQQVVRGDSAAYFCASSPSRAGANVLTFGAGSRLTVL.

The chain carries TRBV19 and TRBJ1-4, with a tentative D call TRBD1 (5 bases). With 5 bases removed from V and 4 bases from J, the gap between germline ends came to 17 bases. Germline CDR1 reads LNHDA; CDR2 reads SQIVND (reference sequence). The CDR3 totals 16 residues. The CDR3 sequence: CASSAYTGVINEKLFF. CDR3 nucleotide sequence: TGTGCCAGTAGTGCCTATACAGGAGTAATTAATGAAAAACTGTTTTTT.

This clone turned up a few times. The CDR3 DNA reads as TGTGCCAGCTCAAACAGGGTGAATAGCAATCAGCCCCAGCATTTT. Residues: CASSNRVNSNQPQHF. V is TRBV18 and J is TRBJ1-5; the D gene is possibly TRBD1 (6 bases). The V gene lost 5 bases and the J gene lost 0 bases, with 11 bases spanning the gap. Germline CDR1 is KGHSH and CDR2 is LQKENI. The CDR3 consists of 15 residues.

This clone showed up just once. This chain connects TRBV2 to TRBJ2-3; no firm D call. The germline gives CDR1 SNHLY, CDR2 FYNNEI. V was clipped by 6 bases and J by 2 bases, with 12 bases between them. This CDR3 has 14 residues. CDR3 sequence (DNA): TGTGCCAGCAGCCGGTTGGGTGTCACAGATACGCAGTATTTT. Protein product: CASSRLGVTDTQYF.

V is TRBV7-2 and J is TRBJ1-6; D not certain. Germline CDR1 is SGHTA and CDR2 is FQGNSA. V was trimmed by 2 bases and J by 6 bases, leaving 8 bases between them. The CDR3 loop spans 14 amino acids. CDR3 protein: CASSLTQLNSPLHF. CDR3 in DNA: TGTGCCAGCAGCTTAACCCAACTTAATTCACCCCTCCACTTT.

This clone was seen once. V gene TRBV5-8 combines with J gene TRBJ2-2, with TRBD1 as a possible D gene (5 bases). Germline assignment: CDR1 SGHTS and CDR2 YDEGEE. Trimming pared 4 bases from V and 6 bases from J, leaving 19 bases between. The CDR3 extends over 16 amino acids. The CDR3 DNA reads TGTGCCAGCAGCAACCGACAGCTCAGGGCCTCCGGGGAGCTGTTTTTT. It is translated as CASSNRQLRASGELFF. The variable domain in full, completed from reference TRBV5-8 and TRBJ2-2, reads EAGVTQSPTHLIKTRGQQATLRCSPISGHTSVYWYQQALGLGLQFLLWYDEGEERNRGNFPPRFSGRQFPNYSSELNVNALELEDSALYLCASSNRQLRASGELFFGEGSRLTVL.

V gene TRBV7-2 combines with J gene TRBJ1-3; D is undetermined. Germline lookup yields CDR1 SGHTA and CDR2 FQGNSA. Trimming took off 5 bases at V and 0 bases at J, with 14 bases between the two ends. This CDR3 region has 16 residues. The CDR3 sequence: CASSATQGHSGNTIYF. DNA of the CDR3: TGTGCCAGCAGCGCCACCCAAGGGCACTCTGGAAACACCATATATTTT.

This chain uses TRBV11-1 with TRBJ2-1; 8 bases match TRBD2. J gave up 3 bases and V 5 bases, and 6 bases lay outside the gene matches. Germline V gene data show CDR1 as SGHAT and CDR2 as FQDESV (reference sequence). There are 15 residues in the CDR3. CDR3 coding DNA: TGTGCCAGCAGCCCCGGGACTAGGCTCTACAATGAGCAGTTCTTC. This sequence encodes CASSPGTRLYNEQFF.

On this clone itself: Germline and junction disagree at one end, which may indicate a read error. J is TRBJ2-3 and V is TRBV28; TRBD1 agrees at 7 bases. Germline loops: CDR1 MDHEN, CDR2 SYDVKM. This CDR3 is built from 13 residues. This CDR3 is CASSSDWGQTLDF. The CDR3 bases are TGTGCCAGCAGTTCCGACTGGGGACAGACGTTAGATTTT.

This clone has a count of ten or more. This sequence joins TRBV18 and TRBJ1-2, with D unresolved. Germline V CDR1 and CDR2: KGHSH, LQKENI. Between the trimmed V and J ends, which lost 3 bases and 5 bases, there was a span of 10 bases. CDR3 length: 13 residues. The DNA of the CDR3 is TGTGCCAGCTCACCCAAAGGGCAATATGGCTACACCTTC. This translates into CASSPKGQYGYTF.

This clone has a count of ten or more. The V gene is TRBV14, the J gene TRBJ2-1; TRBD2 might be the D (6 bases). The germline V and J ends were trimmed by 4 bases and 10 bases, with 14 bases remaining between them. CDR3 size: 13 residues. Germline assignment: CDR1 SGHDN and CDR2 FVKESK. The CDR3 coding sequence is TGTGCCAGCAGCCGGACTACCTTCGGGGAGCAGTTCTTC. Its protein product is CASSRTTFGEQFF.

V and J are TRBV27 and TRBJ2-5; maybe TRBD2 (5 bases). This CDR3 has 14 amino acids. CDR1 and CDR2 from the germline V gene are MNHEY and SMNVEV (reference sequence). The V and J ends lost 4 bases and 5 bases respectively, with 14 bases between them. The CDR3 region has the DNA TGTGCCAGCAGTTACGACGGGGTTTTGGAGACCCAGTACTTC. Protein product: CASSYDGVLETQYF.

CDR3 protein: CASSTYRETEAFF. CDR3 DNA sequence: TGTGCCAGTAGTACCTACAGGGAGACTGAAGCTTTCTTT. The chain couples TRBV19 to TRBJ1-1; D is perhaps TRBD1 (6 bases). Trimming took 4 bases from V and 5 from J, leaving 11 bases between them. The CDR3 extends over 13 amino acids. Germline CDR1 and CDR2: LNHDA and SQIVND (reference sequence).

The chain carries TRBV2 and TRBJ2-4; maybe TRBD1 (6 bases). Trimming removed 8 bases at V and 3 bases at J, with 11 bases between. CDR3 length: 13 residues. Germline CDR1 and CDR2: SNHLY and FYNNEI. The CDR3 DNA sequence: TGTGCCAGCGCCCCAGGGGACAAAAACATTCAGTACTTC. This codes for CASAPGDKNIQYF. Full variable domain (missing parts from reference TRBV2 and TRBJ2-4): EPEVTQTPSHQVTQMGQEVILRCVPISNHLYFYWYRQILGQKVEFLVSFYNNEISEKSEIFDDQFSVERPDGSNFTLKIRSTKLEDSAMYFCASAPGDKNIQYFGAGTRLSVL.

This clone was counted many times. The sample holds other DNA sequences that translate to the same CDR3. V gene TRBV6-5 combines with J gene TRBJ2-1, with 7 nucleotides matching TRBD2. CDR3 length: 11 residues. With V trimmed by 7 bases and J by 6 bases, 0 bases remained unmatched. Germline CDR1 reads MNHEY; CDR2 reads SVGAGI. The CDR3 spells CASTSGNEQFF. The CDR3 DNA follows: TGTGCCAGCACTAGCGGCAATGAGCAGTTCTTC.

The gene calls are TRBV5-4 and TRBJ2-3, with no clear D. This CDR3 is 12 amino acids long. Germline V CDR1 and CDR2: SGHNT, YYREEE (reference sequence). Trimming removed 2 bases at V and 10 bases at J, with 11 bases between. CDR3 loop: CASSLPDMAQYF. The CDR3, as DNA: TGTGCCAGCAGCTTACCAGACATGGCGCAGTATTTT.

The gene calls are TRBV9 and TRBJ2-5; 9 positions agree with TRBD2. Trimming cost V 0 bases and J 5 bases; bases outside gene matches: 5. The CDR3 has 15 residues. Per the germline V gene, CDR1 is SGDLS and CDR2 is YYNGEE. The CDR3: CASSVGVAGVETQYF. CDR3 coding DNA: TGTGCCAGCAGCGTAGGGGTAGCGGGGGTGGAGACCCAGTACTTC.

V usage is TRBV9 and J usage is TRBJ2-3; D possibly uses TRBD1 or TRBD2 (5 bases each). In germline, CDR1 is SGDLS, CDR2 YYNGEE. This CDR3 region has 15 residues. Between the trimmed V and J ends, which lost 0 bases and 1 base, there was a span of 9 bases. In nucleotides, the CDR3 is TGTGCCAGCAGCGTAGTCGGGACCGGCACAGATACGCAGTATTTT. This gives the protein CASSVVGTGTDTQYF. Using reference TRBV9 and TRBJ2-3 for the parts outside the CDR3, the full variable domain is DSGVTQTPKHLITATGQRVTLRCSPRSGDLSVYWYQQSLDQGLQFLIQYYNGEERAKGNILERFSAQQFPDLHSELNLSSLELGDSALYFCASSVVGTGTDTQYFGPGTRLTVL.

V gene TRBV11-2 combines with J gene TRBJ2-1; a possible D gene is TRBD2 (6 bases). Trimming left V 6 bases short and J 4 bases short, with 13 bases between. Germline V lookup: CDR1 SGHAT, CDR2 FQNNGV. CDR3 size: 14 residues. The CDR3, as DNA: TGTGCCAGCAGTCGAGTGGGGGGTTACAATGAGCAGTTCTTC. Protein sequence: CASSRVGGYNEQFF. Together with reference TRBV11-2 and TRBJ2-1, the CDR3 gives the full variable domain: EAGVAQSPRYKIIEKRQSVAFWCNPISGHATLYWYQQILGQGPKLLIQFQNNGVVDDSQLPKDRFSAERLKGVDSTLKIQPAKLEDSAVYLCASSRVGGYNEQFFGPGTRLTVL.